The rows below give T cell receptor beta chains drawn from one sample of a study of T-cell reconstitution after alpha-beta-depleted transplantation in children. Each CDR3 protein gets one entry after TCRdb re-called the PCR reads with MiXCR. The data show roughly 350,000 distinct CDR3 sequences, with 15% to 20% seen just once and about 41% held by the top ten. The sample consisted of PBMCs, mostly from graft donor cells, taken 360 days after TCRalphabeta/CD19-depleted stem cell transplant. These receptors came from a male patient between 2 and 10 years old who had a stem cell transplant for acute lymphoblastic leukemia, so the T cells may come from the graft donor. Each CDR3 is given with its conserved first and last residue. The order of the fields is CDR3 protein, CDR3 DNA, D gene, clone size, J gene, V gene, CDR3 length. D genes are given only for firm matches. For some rows the clone size is stated as once, few or many, or as a class when expanded; others skip it.

CDR3 protein: CASSFELGGVNEQFF
CDR3 DNA: TGTGCCAGCAGCTTTGAACTAGGAGGGGTCAATGAGCAGTTCTTC
D gene: -
clone size: -
J gene: TRBJ2-1
V gene: TRBV7-2
CDR3 length: 15

CDR3 protein: CASSYRGTAFF
CDR3 DNA: TGTGCCAGCAGTTACCGCGGGACAGCCTTTTTT
D gene: -
clone size: few
J gene: TRBJ2-3
V gene: TRBV28
CDR3 length: 11

CDR3 protein: CSARTQGNEQFF
CDR3 DNA: TGCAGCGCCAGAACCCAGGGCAATGAGCAGTTCTTC
D gene: -
clone size: once
J gene: TRBJ2-1
V gene: TRBV29-1
CDR3 length: 12

CDR3 protein: CASRRPGQGAQEQYF
CDR3 DNA: TGCGCCAGCAGGCGCCCGGGACAGGGGGCTCAGGAGCAGTACTTC
D gene: TRBD1
clone size: -
J gene: TRBJ2-7
V gene: TRBV5-1
CDR3 length: 15

CDR3 protein: CASSYWGKGIQYF
CDR3 DNA: TGTGCCAGCAGTTACTGGGGGAAAGGAATTCAGTACTTC
D gene: -
clone size: many
J gene: TRBJ2-4
V gene: TRBV6-2/TRBV6-3
CDR3 length: 13

CDR3 protein: CASSPKNGRHNEQFF
CDR3 DNA: TGTGCCAGCAGTCCCAAGAACGGGAGGCACAATGAGCAGTTCTTC
D gene: TRBD2
clone size: many
J gene: TRBJ2-1
V gene: TRBV6-2/TRBV6-3
CDR3 length: 15

CDR3 protein: CASSYRLGITGELFF
CDR3 DNA: TGTGCCAGCAGTTACCGGCTAGGAATCACCGGGGAGCTGTTTTTT
D gene: -
clone size: few
J gene: TRBJ2-2
V gene: TRBV6-2/TRBV6-3
CDR3 length: 15

CDR3 protein: CASSLAGTANEQFF
CDR3 DNA: TGCGCCAGCAGCTTGGCGGGGACAGCAAATGAGCAGTTCTTC
D gene: TRBD1
clone size: many
J gene: TRBJ2-1
V gene: TRBV5-1
CDR3 length: 14

CDR3 protein: CSAWLAGGRGELFF
CDR3 DNA: TGCAGTGCGTGGTTAGCGGGAGGTCGGGGGGAGCTGTTTTTT
D gene: TRBD2
clone size: few
J gene: TRBJ2-2
V gene: TRBV20-1
CDR3 length: 14

CDR3 protein: CASSHGTYEQYF
CDR3 DNA: TGTGCCAGCAGCCACGGTACCTACGAGCAGTACTTC
D gene: -
clone size: -
J gene: TRBJ2-7
V gene: TRBV7-8
CDR3 length: 12

CDR3 protein: CSVETGEGVTQYF
CDR3 DNA: TGCAGCGTTGAAACCGGGGAGGGGGTGACCCAGTACTTC
D gene: -
clone size: few
J gene: TRBJ2-5
V gene: TRBV29-1
CDR3 length: 13

CDR3 protein: CASSSLTGVHEAFF
CDR3 DNA: TGTGCCAGCAGTTCTCTCACAGGGGTCCATGAAGCTTTCTTT
D gene: TRBD1
clone size: few
J gene: TRBJ1-1
V gene: TRBV27
CDR3 length: 14

CDR3 protein: CATISRDRWDTQYF
CDR3 DNA: TGTGCCACCATATCACGCGACCGTTGGGATACGCAGTATTTT
D gene: -
clone size: -
J gene: TRBJ2-3
V gene: TRBV24-1
CDR3 length: 14

CDR3 protein: CASSLVGGARTYEQYF
CDR3 DNA: TGTGCCAGCAGCTTAGTTGGCGGCGCTAGAACCTACGAGCAGTACTTC
D gene: -
clone size: few
J gene: TRBJ2-7
V gene: TRBV7-9
CDR3 length: 16

CDR3 protein: CASSWTDANTEAFF
CDR3 DNA: TGCGCCAGCAGCTGGACAGACGCGAACACTGAAGCTTTCTTT
D gene: -
clone size: many
J gene: TRBJ1-1
V gene: TRBV5-1
CDR3 length: 14

CDR3 protein: CAISESRTGGQETQYF
CDR3 DNA: TGTGCCATCAGTGAGTCCAGGACAGGGGGCCAAGAGACCCAGTACTTC
D gene: TRBD1
clone size: few
J gene: TRBJ2-5
V gene: TRBV10-3
CDR3 length: 16

CDR3 protein: CAISGSLAGEFEETQYF
CDR3 DNA: TGTGCCATCAGTGGTAGTCTAGCGGGAGAGTTTGAAGAGACCCAGTACTTC
D gene: TRBD2
clone size: few
J gene: TRBJ2-5
V gene: TRBV10-3
CDR3 length: 17

CDR3 protein: CASSQAPGQGNTEAFF
CDR3 DNA: TGTGCCAGCAGCCAAGCCCCGGGACAGGGGAACACTGAAGCTTTCTTT
D gene: TRBD1
clone size: few
J gene: TRBJ1-1
V gene: TRBV3-1
CDR3 length: 16

CDR3 protein: CAISDPVSTDTQYF
CDR3 DNA: TGTGCCATCAGTGACCCTGTGTCCACAGATACGCAGTATTTT
D gene: -
clone size: many
J gene: TRBJ2-3
V gene: TRBV10-3
CDR3 length: 14

CDR3 protein: CASSPAKQAGKETQYF
CDR3 DNA: TGTGCCAGCAGCCCCGCCAAACAGGCGGGTAAAGAGACCCAGTACTTC
D gene: -
clone size: -
J gene: TRBJ2-5
V gene: TRBV3-1
CDR3 length: 16

CDR3 protein: CASSLEVSQPQHF
CDR3 DNA: TGTGCCAGCAGCTTGGAGGTGAGTCAGCCCCAGCATTTT
D gene: -
clone size: few
J gene: TRBJ1-5
V gene: TRBV5-5
CDR3 length: 13

CDR3 protein: CASSEGRTGLRETQYF
CDR3 DNA: TGTGCCAGCAGCGAGGGACGGACAGGTCTTCGGGAGACCCAGTACTTC
D gene: TRBD1
clone size: few
J gene: TRBJ2-5
V gene: TRBV9
CDR3 length: 16

CDR3 protein: CASSSQGETEAFF
CDR3 DNA: TGTGCCAGCTCATCACAGGGAGAGACTGAAGCTTTCTTT
D gene: -
clone size: many
J gene: TRBJ1-1
V gene: TRBV18
CDR3 length: 13

CDR3 protein: CASSSFGLANTGELFF
CDR3 DNA: TGTGCCAGCAGCTCCTTCGGACTAGCGAACACCGGGGAGCTGTTTTTT
D gene: TRBD2
clone size: few
J gene: TRBJ2-2
V gene: TRBV12-3/TRBV12-4
CDR3 length: 16

CDR3 protein: CASTTTTNYNEQFF
CDR3 DNA: TGTGCCAGCACCACAACCACCAACTACAATGAGCAGTTCTTC
D gene: -
clone size: few
J gene: TRBJ2-1
V gene: TRBV5-6
CDR3 length: 14

CDR3 protein: CSARWEGPRGSFF
CDR3 DNA: TGCAGTGCTAGGTGGGAGGGCCCACGGGGTTCGTTCTTC
D gene: TRBD2
clone size: -
J gene: TRBJ2-1
V gene: TRBV20-1
CDR3 length: 13

CDR3 protein: CASSLLVGTSGRYEQFF
CDR3 DNA: TGTGCCAGCAGCTTATTGGTAGGGACTAGCGGGAGATATGAGCAGTTCTTC
D gene: TRBD2
clone size: -
J gene: TRBJ2-1
V gene: TRBV7-9
CDR3 length: 17

CDR3 protein: CASSPPGLAGTYEQYF
CDR3 DNA: TGTGCCAGCTCCCCTCCCGGACTAGCGGGAACATACGAGCAGTACTTC
D gene: TRBD2
clone size: -
J gene: TRBJ2-7
V gene: TRBV18
CDR3 length: 16

CDR3 protein: CAVLDSGTSPVLYGYTF
CDR3 DNA: TGTGCCGTTCTTGATTCCGGGACTTCTCCCGTTCTCTATGGCTACACCTTC
D gene: -
clone size: few
J gene: TRBJ1-2
V gene: TRBV10-3
CDR3 length: 17

CDR3 protein: CASSLGLAELNEQFF
CDR3 DNA: TGTGCCAGCAGCTTGGGTCTAGCAGAACTCAATGAGCAGTTCTTC
D gene: -
clone size: -
J gene: TRBJ2-1
V gene: TRBV5-6
CDR3 length: 15

CDR3 protein: CASSLGVRGEQYF
CDR3 DNA: TGCGCCAGCAGCTTGGGGGTTCGGGGGGAGCAGTACTTC
D gene: -
clone size: -
J gene: TRBJ2-7
V gene: TRBV5-1
CDR3 length: 13

CDR3 protein: CASSQVDLLSYNEQFF
CDR3 DNA: TGCGCCAGCAGCCAAGTGGACCTCCTCTCCTACAATGAGCAGTTCTTC
D gene: -
clone size: many
J gene: TRBJ2-1
V gene: TRBV4-1
CDR3 length: 16

CDR3 protein: CATLGTGPSNQPQHF
CDR3 DNA: TGTGCCACCCTAGGGACAGGGCCTTCCAATCAGCCCCAGCATTTT
D gene: TRBD1
clone size: few
J gene: TRBJ1-5
V gene: TRBV28
CDR3 length: 15

CDR3 protein: CASSYSRFTETQYF
CDR3 DNA: TGTGCCAGCAGTTACTCGAGATTTACAGAGACCCAGTACTTC
D gene: -
clone size: -
J gene: TRBJ2-5
V gene: TRBV6-2/TRBV6-3
CDR3 length: 14

CDR3 protein: CASRDATHTEAFF
CDR3 DNA: TGTGCCAGCAGGGATGCCACCCACACTGAAGCTTTCTTT
D gene: -
clone size: many
J gene: TRBJ1-1
V gene: TRBV12-3/TRBV12-4
CDR3 length: 13

CDR3 protein: CASSRLAGYGNEQFF
CDR3 DNA: TGTGCCAGCAGCCGACTAGCGGGCTACGGCAATGAGCAGTTCTTC
D gene: TRBD2
clone size: many
J gene: TRBJ2-1
V gene: TRBV13
CDR3 length: 15

CDR3 protein: CASSYALGSGSVYEQYF
CDR3 DNA: TGTGCCAGCAGTTATGCCCTGGGGAGCGGGAGTGTCTACGAGCAGTACTTC
D gene: TRBD2
clone size: -
J gene: TRBJ2-7
V gene: TRBV6-5
CDR3 length: 17

CDR3 protein: CASSLAGHKNIQYF
CDR3 DNA: TGTGCCAGCAGTTTAGCGGGGCACAAAAACATTCAGTACTTC
D gene: -
clone size: many
J gene: TRBJ2-4
V gene: TRBV12-3/TRBV12-4
CDR3 length: 14

CDR3 protein: CASSSRGLAFF
CDR3 DNA: TGTGCCAGCAGCTCCAGGGGTTTAGCTTTCTTT
D gene: -
clone size: few
J gene: TRBJ1-1
V gene: TRBV5-6
CDR3 length: 11

CDR3 protein: CSATDVTHEQYF
CDR3 DNA: TGCAGTGCTACCGACGTAACCCACGAGCAGTACTTC
D gene: -
clone size: -
J gene: TRBJ2-7
V gene: TRBV20-1
CDR3 length: 12

CDR3 protein: CAISRRQRERPQETQYF
CDR3 DNA: TGTGCCATCAGTCGCCGTCAGCGGGAGAGACCCCAAGAGACCCAGTACTTC
D gene: TRBD2
clone size: -
J gene: TRBJ2-5
V gene: TRBV10-3
CDR3 length: 17

CDR3 protein: CASSQYIAQGGGEQFF
CDR3 DNA: TGTGCCAGCAGCCAGTACATAGCACAGGGGGGAGGTGAGCAGTTCTTC
D gene: TRBD1
clone size: -
J gene: TRBJ2-1
V gene: TRBV4-2
CDR3 length: 16

CDR3 protein: CASSQGLNTDTQYF
CDR3 DNA: TGCGCCAGCAGCCAAGGTCTAAACACAGATACGCAGTATTTT
D gene: -
clone size: -
J gene: TRBJ2-3
V gene: TRBV4-3
CDR3 length: 14

CDR3 protein: CASSLTLAGGTETQYF
CDR3 DNA: TGTGCCAGCAGTTTAACCCTAGCGGGAGGTACAGAGACCCAGTACTTC
D gene: TRBD2
clone size: -
J gene: TRBJ2-5
V gene: TRBV28
CDR3 length: 16

CDR3 protein: CSARDFGLAGDSWTGELFF
CDR3 DNA: TGCAGTGCTAGAGATTTCGGGCTAGCGGGAGATAGCTGGACCGGGGAGCTGTTTTTT
D gene: TRBD2
clone size: many
J gene: TRBJ2-2
V gene: TRBV20-1
CDR3 length: 19

CDR3 protein: CASSASSGSYNEQFF
CDR3 DNA: TGTGCCAGCAGTGCTTCTAGCGGCTCCTACAATGAGCAGTTCTTC
D gene: TRBD2
clone size: many
J gene: TRBJ2-1
V gene: TRBV6-1
CDR3 length: 15

CDR3 protein: CAWSLGVGELFF
CDR3 DNA: TGTGCCTGGAGCCTTGGCGTCGGGGAGCTGTTTTTT
D gene: -
clone size: -
J gene: TRBJ2-2
V gene: TRBV30
CDR3 length: 12

CDR3 protein: CASSLGRELFF
CDR3 DNA: TGTGCCAGCAGCTTAGGCCGGGAGCTGTTTTTT
D gene: -
clone size: -
J gene: TRBJ2-2
V gene: TRBV7-6
CDR3 length: 11